This TCR beta chain came from a study of shared clonotypes between healthy human individuals. Across the study: Per donor, three plates held CD4 naive cells, three held CD4 memory, two held CD8 naive and one held CD8 memory. The study's findings and limits: Generation probabilities of non-shared clonotypes were lower (relative to those shared by all four donors).

The study drew its donors from healthy HIV-negative adults without recent acute infections or vaccinations. The study separated CD4+ cells into CD45RA+ naive and CD45RA-negative memory subsets. Germline CDR1 ENHRY, CDR2 SYGVKD. Trimming pared 2 bases from V and 7 bases from J, leaving 14 bases between. This CDR3 spans 14 amino acids. Clones were sequenced by immunoSEQ multiplex PCR, and TCRdb holds only the in-frame ones, with some missing. The sample has around 1.6 million clones; around 98% are singletons. A remark on this clone: What it binds is not known.

The TCR sequence derives from a man aged 25-45 years in good health. This chain joins TRBV10-3 and TRBJ1-1; no reliable D call. Sequencing was done on a sample of naive CD4+ T cells sorted from blood. Subset reported: CD45RA+ positively selected. CDR3 protein: CAISERKEALEAFF. The CDR3 coding sequence is TGTGCCATCAGTGAGCGGAAGGAGGCACTTGAAGCTTTCTTT.